This T cell receptor (beta chain) derives from a study of monozygotic twins with inflammatory bowel disease. Findings and caveats of the study: TCRbeta diversity (inverse Simpson) was lower in IBD patients than in healthy co-twins.

TCRdb reprocessed the 5' RACE reads, with one entry per CDR3 protein and no DNA. Found here are roughly 330,000 distinct CDR3 sequences; the top ten clones hold 2%. Details on this clonotype: Its antigen is not known.

The clonotype was recovered from a human donor with ulcerative colitis or Crohn's disease, or a healthy co-twin of an affected twin (not recorded which). The sequenced sample was blood.

The CDR3 reads CASSVDIGTPGRLQAFF. V and J are TRBV9 and TRBJ1-1; with no DNA, the TCRdb D assignment of TRBD1 cannot be verified. Germline CDR1 is SGDLS and CDR2 is YYNGEE. This CDR3 is 17 amino acids long.